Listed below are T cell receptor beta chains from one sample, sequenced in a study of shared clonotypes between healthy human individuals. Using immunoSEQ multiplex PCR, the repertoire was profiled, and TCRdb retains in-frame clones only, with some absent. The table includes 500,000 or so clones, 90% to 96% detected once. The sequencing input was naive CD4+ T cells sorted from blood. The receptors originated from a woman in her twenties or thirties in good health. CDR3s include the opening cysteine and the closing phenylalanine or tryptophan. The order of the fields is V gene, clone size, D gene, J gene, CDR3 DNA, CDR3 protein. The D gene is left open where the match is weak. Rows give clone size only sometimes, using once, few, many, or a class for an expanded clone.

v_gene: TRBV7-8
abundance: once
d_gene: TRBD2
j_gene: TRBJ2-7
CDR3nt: TGTGCCAGCCGAACTAGCGGGAGCTCCAAGCAGTACTTC
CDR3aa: CASRTSGSSKQYF

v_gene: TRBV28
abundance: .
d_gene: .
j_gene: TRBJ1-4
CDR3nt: TGTGCCAGCACCTCATCTCTGGGGGTCGGCACTAATGAAAAACTGTTTTTT
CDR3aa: CASTSSLGVGTNEKLFF

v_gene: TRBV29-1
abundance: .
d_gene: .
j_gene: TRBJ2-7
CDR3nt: TGCAGCGCGGGGGAAACTAGTCCGAGCCCACTCGAGCAGTACTTC
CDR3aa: CSAGETSPSPLEQYF

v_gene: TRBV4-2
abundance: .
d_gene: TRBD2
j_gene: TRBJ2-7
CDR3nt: TGTGCCAGCAGCCAAGAGGGTAGCGGGAGGGCCTCAGACGAGCAGTACTTC
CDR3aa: CASSQEGSGRASDEQYF

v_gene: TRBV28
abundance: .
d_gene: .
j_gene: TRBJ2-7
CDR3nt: TGTGCCAGCAGTGGGACTCCCGTCTACGAGCAGTACTTC
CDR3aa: CASSGTPVYEQYF

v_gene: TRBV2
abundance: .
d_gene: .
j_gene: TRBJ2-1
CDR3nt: TGTGCCAGCGCCCTGGGACGGGGCTCCTACAATGAGCAGTTCTTC
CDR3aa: CASALGRGSYNEQFF

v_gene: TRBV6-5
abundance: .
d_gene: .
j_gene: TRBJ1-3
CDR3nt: TGTGCCAGCAGGAGAGGAGTGGGAAACACCATATATTTT
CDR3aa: CASRRGVGNTIYF

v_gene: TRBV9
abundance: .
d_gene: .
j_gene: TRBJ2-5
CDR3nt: TGTGCCAGCAGCCCAGGACCTGAAGAGACCCAGTACTTC
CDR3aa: CASSPGPEETQYF

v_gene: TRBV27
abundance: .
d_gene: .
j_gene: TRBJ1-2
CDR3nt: TGTGCCAGCAGGCCCCGCCCGGGAGCTAACTATGGCTACACCTTC
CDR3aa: CASRPRPGANYGYTF

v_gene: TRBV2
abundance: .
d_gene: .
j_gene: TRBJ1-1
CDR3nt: TGTGCCAGCAGTGGGGCTATCATGAACACTGAAGCTTTCTTT
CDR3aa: CASSGAIMNTEAFF

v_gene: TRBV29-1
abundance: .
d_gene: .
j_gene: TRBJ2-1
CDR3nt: TGCAGCGTTGGGCCAAACTCCTACAATGAGCAGTTCTTC
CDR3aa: CSVGPNSYNEQFF

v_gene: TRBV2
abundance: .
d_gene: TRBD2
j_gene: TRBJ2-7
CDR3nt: TGTGCCAGCACCCGCCAAGGGGGACTAGTAAACCACGAGCAGTACTTC
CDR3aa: CASTRQGGLVNHEQYF

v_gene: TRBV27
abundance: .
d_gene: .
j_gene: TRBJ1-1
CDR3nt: TGTGCCAGCAGTTTATTCGGGCAGGTCTCCAACTGGAACACTGAAGCTTTCTTT
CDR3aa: CASSLFGQVSNWNTEAFF

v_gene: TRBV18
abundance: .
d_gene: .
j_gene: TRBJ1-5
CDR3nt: TGTGCCAGCTCACAGGGCTCTAGCAATCAGCCCCAGCATTTT
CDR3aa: CASSQGSSNQPQHF

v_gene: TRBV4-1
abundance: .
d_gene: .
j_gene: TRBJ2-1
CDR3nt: TGCGCCAGCAAACCGGACACTTCCTACAATGAGCAGTTCTTC
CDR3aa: CASKPDTSYNEQFF